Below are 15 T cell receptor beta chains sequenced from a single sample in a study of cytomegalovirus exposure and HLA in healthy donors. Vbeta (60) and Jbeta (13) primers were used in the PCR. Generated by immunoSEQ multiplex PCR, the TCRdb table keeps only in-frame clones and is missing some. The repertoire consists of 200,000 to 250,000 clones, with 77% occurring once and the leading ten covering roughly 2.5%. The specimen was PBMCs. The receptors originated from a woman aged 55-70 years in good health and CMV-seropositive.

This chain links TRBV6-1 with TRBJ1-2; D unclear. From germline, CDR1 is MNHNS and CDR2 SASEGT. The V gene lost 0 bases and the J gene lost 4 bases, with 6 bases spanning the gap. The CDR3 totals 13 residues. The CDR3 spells CASSEAGSYGYTF. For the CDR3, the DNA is TGTGCCAGCAGTGAAGCAGGGAGCTATGGCTACACCTTC.

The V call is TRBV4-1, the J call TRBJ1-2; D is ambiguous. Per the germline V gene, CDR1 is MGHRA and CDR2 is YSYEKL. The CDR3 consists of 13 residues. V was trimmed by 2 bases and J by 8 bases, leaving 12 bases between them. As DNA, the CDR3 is TGCGCCAGCAGCCAATTGCCGATCAGGGGCTACACCTTC. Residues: CASSQLPIRGYTF.

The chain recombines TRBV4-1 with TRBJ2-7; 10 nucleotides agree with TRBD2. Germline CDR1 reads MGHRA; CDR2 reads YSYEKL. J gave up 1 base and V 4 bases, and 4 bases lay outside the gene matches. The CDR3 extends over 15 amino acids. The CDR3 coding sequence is TGCGCCAGCAGCCGTCTAGCGGGGGCGTCCTACGAGCAGTACTTC. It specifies CASSRLAGASYEQYF.

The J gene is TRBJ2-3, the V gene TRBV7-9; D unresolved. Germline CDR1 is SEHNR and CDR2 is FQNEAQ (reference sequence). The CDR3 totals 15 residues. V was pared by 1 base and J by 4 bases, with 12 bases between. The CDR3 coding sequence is TGTGCCAGCAGCTTAGGTGTCCTCCACTCAGATACGCAGTATTTT. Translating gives CASSLGVLHSDTQYF.

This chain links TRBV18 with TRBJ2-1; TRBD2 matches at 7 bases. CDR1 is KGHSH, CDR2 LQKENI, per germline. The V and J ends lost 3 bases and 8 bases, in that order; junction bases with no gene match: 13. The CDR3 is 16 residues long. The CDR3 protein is CASSPSLTGGGYEQFF. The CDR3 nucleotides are TGTGCCAGCTCACCCTCCCTAACGGGAGGAGGGTATGAGCAGTTCTTC.

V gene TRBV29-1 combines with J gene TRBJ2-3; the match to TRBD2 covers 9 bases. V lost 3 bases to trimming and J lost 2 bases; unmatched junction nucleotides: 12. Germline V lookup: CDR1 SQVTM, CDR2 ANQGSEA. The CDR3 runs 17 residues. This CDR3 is CSVDGTHKREVTDTQYF. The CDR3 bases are TGCAGCGTTGACGGGACCCACAAGCGGGAGGTCACAGATACGCAGTATTTT.

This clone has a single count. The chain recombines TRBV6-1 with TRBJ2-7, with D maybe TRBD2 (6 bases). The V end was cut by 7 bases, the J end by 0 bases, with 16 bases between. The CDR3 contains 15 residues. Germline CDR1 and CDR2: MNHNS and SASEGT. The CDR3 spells CASTAGGYSSYEQYF. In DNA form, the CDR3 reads TGTGCCAGCACCGCTGGGGGGTATAGCTCCTACGAGCAGTACTTC.

Here the CDR3 reads CASSLGAGGRQETQYF. The CDR3 DNA follows: TGCGCCAGCAGCTTGGGGGCCGGGGGGAGGCAAGAGACCCAGTACTTC. This chain joins TRBV5-1 and TRBJ2-5, with 7 bases identical to TRBD2. The CDR3 totals 16 residues. Germline V gives CDR1 SGHRS, CDR2 YFSETQ. The J segment lost 2 bases and the V segment lost 0 bases, leaving 7 bases of the junction unmatched.

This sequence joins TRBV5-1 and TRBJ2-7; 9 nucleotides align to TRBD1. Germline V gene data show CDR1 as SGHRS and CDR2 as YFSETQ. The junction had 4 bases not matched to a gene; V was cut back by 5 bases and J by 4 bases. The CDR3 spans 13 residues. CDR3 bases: TGCGCCAGCAGATTGACAGGGGGATACGAGCAGTACTTC. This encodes CASRLTGGYEQYF.

The DNA of the CDR3 is TGCGCCAGCAGCCGCGGAGGAGGCACAGATACGCAGTATTTT. It translates to CASSRGGGTDTQYF. The V and J genes are TRBV5-1 and TRBJ2-3, with a tentative D call TRBD2 (5 bases). The CDR3 consists of 14 residues. V was pared by 4 bases and J by 1 base, with 10 bases between. CDR1 and CDR2 (germline): SGHRS, YFSETQ.

CDR3 region: CASSPGLTGENQPQHF. The CDR3 bases are TGTGCCAGCAGTCCCGGACTGACAGGGGAGAATCAGCCCCAGCATTTT. The J gene is TRBJ1-5, the V gene TRBV28; 8 bases align to TRBD1. The CDR3 has 16 amino acids. Per the germline V gene, CDR1 is MDHEN and CDR2 is SYDVKM. The ends lost 5 bases at V and 4 bases at J; junction bases unmatched: 10.

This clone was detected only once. CDR3 sequence: CASSIGGVGGETQYF. CDR3 bases: TGTGCCAGTAGTATTGGGGGGGTGGGAGGAGAGACCCAGTACTTC. The chain carries TRBV19 and TRBJ2-5; 7 nucleotides match TRBD2. The V segment lost 3 bases and the J segment 4 bases; nucleotides outside the gene matches: 8. From germline, CDR1 is LNHDA and CDR2 SQIVND (reference sequence). This CDR3 contains 15 residues.

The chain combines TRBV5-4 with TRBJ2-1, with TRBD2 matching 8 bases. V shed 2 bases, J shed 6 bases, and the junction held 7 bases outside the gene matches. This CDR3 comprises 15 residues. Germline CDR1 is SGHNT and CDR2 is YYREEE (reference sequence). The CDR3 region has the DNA TGTGCCAGCAGCTTTGAGCGGGAGCCCTCCAATGAGCAGTTCTTC. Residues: CASSFEREPSNEQFF.

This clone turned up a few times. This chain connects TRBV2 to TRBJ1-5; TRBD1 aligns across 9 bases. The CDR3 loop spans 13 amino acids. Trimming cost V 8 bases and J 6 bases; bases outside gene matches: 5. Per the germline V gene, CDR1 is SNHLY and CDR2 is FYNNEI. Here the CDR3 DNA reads TGTGCCAGCGCCGGGACAGGGATTCAGCCCCAGCATTTT. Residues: CASAGTGIQPQHF.

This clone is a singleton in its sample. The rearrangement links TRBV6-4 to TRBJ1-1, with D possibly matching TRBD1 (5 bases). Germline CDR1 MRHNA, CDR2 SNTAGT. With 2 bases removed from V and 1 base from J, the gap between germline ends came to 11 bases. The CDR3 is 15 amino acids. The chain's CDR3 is CASSDRGSGNTEAFF. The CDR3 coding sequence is TGTGCCAGCAGTGACAGGGGATCCGGGAACACTGAAGCTTTCTTT.